This entry lists 2 T cell receptor beta chains sequenced from one sample in a study of blood T cells in healthy people across ages. A sample-barcoded 5' primer and a J-beta primer mix were used in a second PCR of about 6 to 12 cycles. One entry per CDR3 protein results from TCRdb running MiXCR on the 5' RACE reads. The sample gives hundreds of thousands of distinct CDR3 sequences, about 30% of which show up once; approximately 15% is in the top ten. Sequencing was performed on blood. All receptors derive from a woman of 80 years or more in good health.

V usage is TRBV6-5 and J usage is TRBJ2-7; D remains ambiguous. The V and J ends lost 4 bases and 1 base respectively, with 11 bases between them. The germline gives CDR1 MNHEY, CDR2 SVGAGI. The CDR3 has 14 residues. This CDR3 is CASSSTDESYEQYF. In DNA, the CDR3 is TGTGCCAGCAGTTCGACGGACGAATCCTACGAGCAGTACTTC.

Many counts were recorded for this clonotype. The chain joins TRBV27 to TRBJ2-7; D is possibly TRBD2 (5 bases). The CDR3 spans 13 residues. Trimming shortened V by 6 bases and J by 7 bases, and 16 bases separated the two germline ends. Germline CDR1 reads MNHEY; CDR2 reads SMNVEV (reference sequence). The CDR3 sequence is CASRWRAVGEQYF. CDR3 coding DNA: TGTGCCAGCAGGTGGCGGGCTGTGGGGGAGCAGTACTTC.